These 16 T cell receptor beta chains originate from one sample sequenced in a study of cytomegalovirus exposure and HLA in healthy donors. Amplification used 60 Vbeta primers and 13 Jbeta primers. Sequenced by immunoSEQ multiplex PCR; TCRdb stores in-frame clones only, minus some. The sample consists of about 88,000 clones, more than 80% of them appearing once. The material sequenced was PBMCs. The origin of the receptors is a man between 18 and 29 years old in good health and CMV-seronegative.

V usage is TRBV27 and J usage is TRBJ2-1, with 8 positions matching TRBD2. V lost 1 base, J lost 9 bases, and 2 bases stayed unmatched. Per germline, CDR1 MNHEY and CDR2 SMNVEV (reference sequence). The CDR3 has 13 residues. The CDR3 coding sequence is TGTGCCAGCAGTTTATGGCTAGCGGGTGAGCAGTTCTTC. This sequence encodes CASSLWLAGEQFF.

The rearrangement joins TRBV27 to TRBJ1-1; D is possibly TRBD1 (6 bases). Trimming left V 3 bases short and J 4 bases short, with 21 bases between. The CDR3 spans 17 residues. Germline values: CDR1 MNHEY, CDR2 SMNVEV (reference sequence). The CDR3 sequence: CASSFWGAGGSTTEAFF. The CDR3 DNA follows: TGTGCCAGCAGTTTTTGGGGGGCGGGGGGATCGACCACTGAAGCTTTCTTT.

The gene calls are TRBV5-8 and TRBJ1-2; TRBD1 might be the D (6 bases). Germline-derived CDR1 and CDR2 are SGHTS and YDEGEE. V was cut by 2 bases and J by 3 bases, with 20 bases left in between. The CDR3 is 17 residues long. The DNA of the CDR3 is TGTGCCAGCAGCTTCCGCCCTGGGGGCAGGTTTTACTATGGCTACACCTTC. As protein: CASSFRPGGRFYYGYTF. Variable domain in full (rest from reference TRBV5-8 and TRBJ1-2): EAGVTQSPTHLIKTRGQQATLRCSPISGHTSVYWYQQALGLGLQFLLWYDEGEERNRGNFPPRFSGRQFPNYSSELNVNALELEDSALYLCASSFRPGGRFYYGYTFGSGTRLTVV.

The CDR3 sequence is CASLLGAGVSNTGELFF. The DNA of the CDR3 is TGTGCCAGCCTCCTGGGAGCGGGGGTCTCGAACACCGGGGAGCTGTTTTTT. The V and J genes are TRBV7-6 and TRBJ2-2; 8 bases are shared with TRBD2. The length of the CDR3 is 17 residues. Germline CDR1 and CDR2: SGHVS and FNYEAQ. Unmatched junction bases numbered 11, after V lost 8 bases and J lost 0 bases.

The rearrangement uses TRBV11-2 and TRBJ2-7; the match to TRBD1 covers 10 bases. The CDR3 contains 18 residues. Germline CDR1 and CDR2: SGHAT and FQNNGV. Trimming at V came to 4 bases and at J to 4 bases, leaving 16 bases not matched to a gene. The CDR3 region is CASSSINRDRGHRYEQYF. CDR3 DNA sequence: TGTGCCAGCAGCTCAATCAACCGGGACAGGGGACACCGATACGAGCAGTACTTC.

This sequence joins TRBV9 and TRBJ2-7, with 10 bases fitting TRBD1. Per the germline V gene, CDR1 is SGDLS and CDR2 is YYNGEE. Germline trimming cut 0 bases from V and 5 bases from J; bases unmatched to any gene: 5. The CDR3 extends over 15 amino acids. The CDR3 region has the DNA TGTGCCAGCAGCGTAGGGCCCGGGACAGGGGACGAGCAGTACTTC. Translated: CASSVGPGTGDEQYF.

This clone has only one observation. The chain combines TRBV7-2 with TRBJ2-7; D is perhaps TRBD2 (6 bases). The CDR3 length is 16 residues. Trimming removed 0 bases at V and 1 base at J, with 13 bases between. Per the germline V gene, CDR1 is SGHTA and CDR2 is FQGNSA. The CDR3: CASSLAIGSKSYEQYF. The CDR3 nucleotides are TGTGCCAGCAGCTTAGCGATCGGGAGTAAGTCCTACGAGCAGTACTTC.

V gene TRBV28 combines with J gene TRBJ2-1; 13 bases map to TRBD2. With V trimmed by 5 bases and J by 5 bases, 3 bases remained unmatched. CDR3 size: 15 residues. Germline loops: CDR1 MDHEN, CDR2 SYDVKM. As DNA, the CDR3 is TGTGCCAGCAGTGCCGGGACTAGCGGGAACAATGAGCAGTTCTTC. This translates into CASSAGTSGNNEQFF.

V usage is TRBV5-8 and J usage is TRBJ1-4; weak D call: TRBD1 (6 bases). This CDR3 is 16 amino acids long. Germline V gene sequence: CDR1 SGHTS, CDR2 YDEGEE. V lost 7 bases to trimming and J lost 13 bases, with 29 bases between them. Written as DNA, the CDR3 is TGTGCCAGCGGTTTCCTCGGTCGGGACACCCGTGCTCTACTGTTTTTT. The encoded protein is CASGFLGRDTRALLFF. The entire variable domain, with the rest obtained from reference TRBV5-8 and TRBJ1-4, is as follows: EAGVTQSPTHLIKTRGQQATLRCSPISGHTSVYWYQQALGLGLQFLLWYDEGEERNRGNFPPRFSGRQFPNYSSELNVNALELEDSALYLCASGFLGRDTRALLFFGSGTQLSVL.

This clone has a single count. The chain combines TRBV6-5 with TRBJ2-7, with TRBD2 identical over 14 bases. This CDR3 contains 15 residues. Germline-derived CDR1 and CDR2 are MNHEY and SVGAGI. Trimming removed 4 bases from V and 6 bases from J; junction bases left unmatched: 5. CDR3: CASSSGLAGGSEQYF. Here the CDR3 DNA reads TGTGCCAGCAGTTCCGGACTAGCGGGAGGTTCCGAGCAGTACTTC.

V is TRBV28 and J is TRBJ2-1; 10 nucleotides agree with TRBD2. Germline V lookup: CDR1 MDHEN, CDR2 SYDVKM. The CDR3 runs to 22 residues. V was pared by 4 bases and J by 6 bases, with 27 bases of the junction left unmatched. In DNA, the CDR3 is TGTGCCAGCAGTTCGATACGAGGACAGGGTGTGTCTAGCGGGAGTTTTCGCAATGAGCAGTTCTTC. Translation gives CASSSIRGQGVSSGSFRNEQFF. The full variable domain, with the rest looked up from reference TRBV28 and TRBJ2-1, is DVKVTQSSRYLVKRTGEKVFLECVQDMDHENMFWYRQDPGLGLRLIYFSYDVKMKEKGDIPEGYSVSREKKERFSLILESASTNQTSMYLCASSSIRGQGVSSGSFRNEQFFGPGTRLTVL.

For the CDR3, the DNA is TGTGCCAGCAGCTTAGCAGGGGGCCGAGAGAATTCACCCCTCCACTTT. Translated, it gives CASSLAGGRENSPLHF. The rearrangement links TRBV7-8 to TRBJ1-6, with 7 bases matching TRBD1. Losses at the gene ends were 0 bases for V and 7 bases for J; bases not matched to a gene: 6. The CDR3 spans 16 residues. Looked up from germline, CDR1 is SGHVS and CDR2 is FQNEAQ.

CDR3 coding DNA: TGTGCCGCCCACAGGGGGAACACTGAAGCTTTCTTT. This encodes CAAHRGNTEAFF. This chain uses TRBV28 with TRBJ1-1, with 7 nucleotides matching TRBD1. The junction had 4 bases not matched to a gene; V was cut back by 11 bases and J by 1 base. Looked up from germline, CDR1 is MDHEN and CDR2 is SYDVKM. The CDR3 spans 12 residues.

J is TRBJ1-2 and V is TRBV4-3; D is unresolved. CDR3 size: 16 residues. Between the trimmed V and J ends, which lost 0 bases and 7 bases, there was a span of 18 bases. The V gene's germline CDR1 is LGHNA and CDR2 YSLEER. Here the CDR3 DNA reads TGCGCCAGCAGCCAAGACCCGGGTTCTTATGTTGTTGGCTACACCTTC. Protein: CASSQDPGSYVVGYTF.

J is TRBJ1-2 and V is TRBV2; D possibly corresponds to TRBD1 (5 bases). Germline CDR1 and CDR2: SNHLY and FYNNEI. Trimming took off 1 base at V and 8 bases at J, with 11 bases between the two ends. The CDR3 extends over 13 amino acids. CDR3 sequence: CASSEGQGWGYTF. In nucleotides, the CDR3 is TGTGCCAGCAGTGAAGGGCAGGGTTGGGGCTACACCTTC.

This chain connects TRBV5-1 to TRBJ2-7; 9 bases are a match to TRBD2. The J segment lost 5 bases and the V segment lost 3 bases, leaving 24 bases of the junction unmatched. CDR1 and CDR2 from the germline V gene are SGHRS and YFSETQ. This CDR3 spans 20 amino acids. CDR3 sequence (DNA): TGCGCCAGCAGCTGGTCCGATGGGGGGTATGGTAGCGGGAGCACCAACGAGCAGTACTTC. This gives the protein CASSWSDGGYGSGSTNEQYF.